The next 20 T cell receptor beta chains were all read from a single sample in a study of breast tumors, draining lymph nodes, adjacent tissues listed by TCRdb under 2016. Library generation was performed with multiplex PCR. For sequencing, an Illumina HiSeq 2000 was employed. TCRdb itself trimmed the public reads at Q25 with fastp, ran MiXCR and retained productive beta chains. Every entry covers one CDR3 protein and lists the most common genes and DNA from its rows. Within this sample are some 66,000 distinct CDR3 sequences, with approximately 62% of them counted one time only. The ten largest account for around 19% of the sample. The sequenced material came from breast tumor tissue. All receptors derive from a female donor with breast cancer. Some clones in this sample may be carry-over from other donors' samples.

This clonotype has at least ten counts. This rearrangement joins TRBV7-9 to TRBJ2-7, with D perhaps matching TRBD1 or TRBD2 (5 bases each). The V end lost 2 bases, the J end lost 6 bases, and 14 bases lay between the germline ends. The germline CDR1 and CDR2 sequences are SEHNR and FQNEAQ (reference sequence). The CDR3 has 14 residues. The DNA of the CDR3 is TGTGCCAGCAGCTTAAGCCCAGGGACGGGCGAGCAGTACTTC. It is translated as CASSLSPGTGEQYF. Complete variable domain (other parts from reference TRBV7-9 and TRBJ2-7): DTGVSQNPRHKITKRGQNVTFRCDPISEHNRLYWYRQTLGQGPEFLTYFQNEAQLEKSRLLSDRFSAERPKGSFSTLEIQRTEQGDSAMYLCASSLSPGTGEQYFGPGTRLTVT.

The J gene is TRBJ1-6, the V gene TRBV5-1, with D possibly matching TRBD1 (6 bases). The CDR3 sequence is 15 residues long. Germline assignment: CDR1 SGHRS and CDR2 YFSETQ. Trimming removed 3 bases at V and 7 bases at J, with 14 bases between. CDR3 in amino acids: CASSYADSGNSPLHF. The CDR3 nucleotides read TGCGCCAGCAGCTACGCGGACAGTGGGAATTCACCCCTCCACTTT.

This clonotype has a single count. The conserved final phenylalanine or tryptophan is absent from the CDR3, which likely points to a read error. The chain is built from TRBV7-2 and TRBJ2-5; 7 nucleotides match TRBD1. Looked up from germline, CDR1 is SGHTA and CDR2 is FQGNSA. The CDR3 loop spans 14 amino acids. With V trimmed by 4 bases and J by 1 base, 3 bases remained unmatched. DNA for the CDR3: TGTGCCAGCAGCTGGGGACAGTCCCAAGAGACCCAGTACCTC. Translation: CASSWGQSQETQYL.

The chain carries TRBV12-3 or TRBV12-4 and TRBJ2-7; D remains ambiguous. The CDR3 is made up of 14 amino acids. Deletions cut 8 bases from V and 0 bases from J, with 14 bases between. The DNA of the CDR3 is TGTGCCAGCGCCGGGTCGGTCCTCTCCTACGAGCAGTACTTC. This sequence encodes CASAGSVLSYEQYF.

In its sample, this clonotype was seen once. The rearrangement uses TRBV20-1 and TRBJ1-4, with TRBD1 matching over 7 bases. Germline-derived CDR1 and CDR2 are DFQATT and SNEGSKA (reference sequence). Unmatched junction bases numbered 6, after V lost 4 bases and J lost 7 bases. The CDR3 is made up of 13 amino acids. The CDR3 DNA reads TGCAGTGCTACCGGGACAGCCCCTGAAAAACTGTTTTTT. This gives the protein CSATGTAPEKLFF.

This clonotype has only a few counts. This chain connects TRBV20-1 to TRBJ2-3; TRBD1 matches 9 bases. Germline-derived CDR1 and CDR2 are DFQATT and SNEGSKA (reference sequence). This CDR3 region has 15 residues. J was trimmed by 11 bases and V by 4 bases; bases with no gene match: 16. The CDR3 is CSAKRTGEGSNEQYF. CDR3 sequence (DNA): TGCAGTGCTAAACGGACAGGGGAGGGTTCCAATGAGCAGTATTTT.

This clonotype has ten or more counts. Since a much larger clone is just one base distant, this may be a read error. The V and J genes are TRBV20-1 and TRBJ1-2, with TRBD1 identical over 7 bases. The germline V gene has CDR1 DFQATT and CDR2 SNEGSKA (reference sequence). The length of the CDR3 is 12 residues. The CDR3: CSAAQGSGGSTF. Written as DNA, the CDR3 is TGCAGTGCTGCACAGGGGTCGGGTGGCTCCACCTTC.

The chain is built from TRBV6-2 or TRBV6-3 and TRBJ1-5; 7 bases line up with TRBD1. Germline V gene lookup returns CDR1 MNHEY and CDR2 SVGEGT. This CDR3 spans 15 amino acids. J gave up 3 bases and V 6 bases, and 8 bases lay outside the gene matches. CDR3 sequence reads: CASRKGTDPNQPQHF. As DNA, the CDR3 is TGTGCCAGCAGAAAGGGGACAGATCCCAATCAGCCCCAGCATTTT.

Concerning this clonotype: A much larger clone is a single base away; this may be a read error. The rearrangement joins TRBV27 to TRBJ2-2; 10 bases match TRBD1. With 8 bases clipped from V and 6 bases from J, the junction kept 18 bases outside the gene matches. Germline loops: CDR1 MNHEY, CDR2 SMNVEV (reference sequence). This CDR3 contains 18 residues. CDR3 DNA: TGTGCCAGCGGTTCTCCGACCGGGACAGGGGATCTGGCCGGGGAGCTGTTTTTT. Translated: CASGSPTGTGDLAGELFF.

The V gene is TRBV5-6, the J gene TRBJ2-7, with D possibly called TRBD1 or TRBD2 (5 bases each). Trimming left V 7 bases short and J 3 bases short, with 17 bases between. Looked up from germline, CDR1 is SGHDT and CDR2 is YYEEEE. The CDR3 is 14 residues long. The CDR3 protein is CASAPAHGGYEQYV. The CDR3 nucleotides are TGTGCCAGCGCCCCAGCACATGGGGGCTACGAGCAGTACGTC.

The table lists this clonotype with many counts. The chain has TRBV5-5 and TRBJ2-6; no clear D. Trimming removed 2 bases at V and 8 bases at J, with 5 bases between. The germline V gene has CDR1 SGHKS and CDR2 YYEKEE (reference sequence). The CDR3 covers 12 residues. CDR3 nucleotide sequence: TGTGCCAGCAGCTTTAGGCCCAACGTCCTGACTTTC. Its protein is CASSFRPNVLTF.

Many counts were recorded for this clonotype. V and J are TRBV7-9 and TRBJ2-5, with D possibly matching TRBD2 (5 bases). The ends were cut back, 0 bases at V and 10 bases at J, with 18 bases in the middle. CDR1 is SEHNR, CDR2 FQNEAQ, per germline (reference sequence). The length of the CDR3 is 15 residues. Written as DNA, the CDR3 is TGTGCCAGCAGCTTAGCGGGGAGCCACACAGTCGACCAGTACTTC. Translation gives CASSLAGSHTVDQYF.

This chain links TRBV7-8 with TRBJ2-1; no clear D. Germline V gene sequence: CDR1 SGHVS, CDR2 FQNEAQ. Trimming cost V 4 bases and J 9 bases, with 10 bases left between them. This CDR3 is built from 12 residues. CDR3 sequence: CASSSGRFEQFF. The CDR3 DNA reads as TGTGCCAGCAGCTCCGGAAGATTTGAGCAGTTCTTC. The full variable domain, rest sourced from reference TRBV7-8 and TRBJ2-1, is GAGVSQSPRYKVAKRGQDVALRCDPISGHVSLFWYQQALGQGPEFLTYFQNEAQLDKSGLPSDRFFAERPEGSVSTLKIQRTQQEDSAVYLCASSSGRFEQFFGPGTRLTVL.

The chain is built from TRBV6-6 and TRBJ2-7, with TRBD1 identical over 10 bases. J gave up 3 bases and V 0 bases, and 8 bases lay outside the gene matches. This CDR3 comprises 17 residues. Germline-derived CDR1 and CDR2 are MNHNY and SVGAGI (reference sequence). The CDR3 protein is CASSYSLGQGGSYEQYF. In DNA form, the CDR3 reads TGTGCCAGCAGTTACTCCCTCGGACAGGGGGGAAGCTACGAGCAGTACTTC.

This rearrangement joins TRBV2 to TRBJ1-2, with D perhaps matching TRBD1 (5 bases). CDR3 length: 13 amino acids. Trimming cost V 6 bases and J 5 bases, with 13 bases left between them. In germline, CDR1 is SNHLY, CDR2 FYNNEI. CDR3 DNA sequence: TGTGCCAGCAGCCTACAGGCTACATATGGCTACACCTTC. Protein sequence: CASSLQATYGYTF.

The CDR3 region is CSVEGIQGADYGYTF. The CDR3, as DNA: TGCAGCGTTGAGGGAATCCAGGGGGCGGACTATGGCTACACCTTC. V gene TRBV29-1 combines with J gene TRBJ1-2, with 8 bases fitting TRBD1. The CDR3 is made up of 15 amino acids. V trimming: 3 bases; J trimming: 3 bases; junction bases outside the gene matches: 9. Germline lookup yields CDR1 SQVTM and CDR2 ANQGSEA. Supplemented by reference TRBV29-1 and TRBJ1-2, the full variable domain reads SAVISQKPSRDICQRGTSLTIQCQVDSQVTMMFWYRQQPGQSLTLIATANQGSEATYESGFVIDKFPISRPNLTFSTLTVSNMSPEDSSIYLCSVEGIQGADYGYTFGSGTRLTVV.

The chain is built from TRBV7-2 and TRBJ1-6; the D gene is possibly TRBD1 (5 bases). The CDR3 consists of 15 residues. Germline V lookup: CDR1 SGHTA, CDR2 FQGNSA. Trimming took off 5 bases at V and 4 bases at J, with 12 bases between the two ends. The CDR3 protein is CASSVAGGYNSPLHF. The CDR3 bases are TGTGCCAGCAGCGTGGCGGGGGGTTATAATTCACCCCTCCACTTT.

This clonotype came up many times. The chain joins TRBV6-1 to TRBJ2-7, with D possibly being TRBD2 (5 bases). The CDR3 contains 12 residues. The V gene's germline CDR1 is MNHNS and CDR2 SASEGT. Trimming left V 7 bases short and J 5 bases short, with 12 bases between. CDR3 sequence (DNA): TGTGCCAGCATCCGCCGAGGGAACGAGCAGTACTTC. Amino acid sequence: CASIRRGNEQYF.

This clonotype was seen many times. A much larger clone lies one base from this, so it may be a read error. The rearrangement joins TRBV12-3 or TRBV12-4 to TRBJ1-2; 8 bases are a match to TRBD1. The CDR3 runs 13 residues. J gave up 9 bases and V 3 bases, and 6 bases lay outside the gene matches. The CDR3 protein is CASSFFGQGSYTF. The CDR3 DNA reads as TGTGCCAGCAGTTTCTTCGGACAGGGTAGCTACACCTTC.

This clonotype was found many times. This sequence joins TRBV7-9 and TRBJ1-6; D remains unclear. From germline, CDR1 is SEHNR and CDR2 FQNEAQ (reference sequence). V was trimmed by 0 bases and J by 7 bases, leaving 10 bases between them. This CDR3 is 15 amino acids long. The CDR3 nucleotides read TGTGCCAGCAGCTTAGCCCTCGGGCCAAATTCACCCCTCCACTTT. Protein product: CASSLALGPNSPLHF. Complete variable domain (other parts from reference TRBV7-9 and TRBJ1-6): DTGVSQNPRHKITKRGQNVTFRCDPISEHNRLYWYRQTLGQGPEFLTYFQNEAQLEKSRLLSDRFSAERPKGSFSTLEIQRTEQGDSAMYLCASSLALGPNSPLHFGNGTRLTVT.